The 7 T cell receptor beta chains presented below share a single source sample, sequenced in a study of neurological immune-mediated disorders. TCRdb re-called the 5' RACE reads through MiXCR, storing one row per CDR3 protein. This table holds 25,000 to 35,000 distinct CDR3 sequences, about 1.6% found once. Sequences were obtained from PBMCs. The origin of the receptors is a woman aged 25-40 years with multiple sclerosis.

This clonotype was seen repeatedly, ten times or more. The chain couples TRBV20-1 to TRBJ2-2; the match to TRBD1 covers 7 bases. CDR1 and CDR2 (germline): DFQATT, SNEGSKA (reference sequence). This CDR3 has 16 residues. J gave up 2 bases and V 1 base, and 7 bases lay outside the gene matches. The CDR3 sequence: CSARVDRTYNTGELFF. The CDR3 DNA is TGCAGTGCTAGAGTGGACAGGACATATAACACCGGGGAGCTGTTTTTT.

This clonotype has a count of ten or more. The V gene is TRBV7-8, the J gene TRBJ2-7; TRBD2 aligns across 7 bases. The CDR3 runs to 15 residues. From germline, CDR1 is SGHVS and CDR2 FQNEAQ. The junction had 9 bases not matched to a gene; V was cut back by 1 base and J by 6 bases. The chain's CDR3 is CASSLGLAGRAEQYF. The CDR3 DNA reads TGTGCCAGCAGCTTAGGTCTCGCGGGGAGGGCCGAGCAGTACTTC.

This clonotype was seen repeatedly, ten times or more. The chain employs TRBV5-1 and TRBJ2-3; D gene uncertain. The CDR3 is made up of 12 amino acids. Germline V CDR1 and CDR2: SGHRS, YFSETQ. Deletions cut 9 bases from V and 4 bases from J, with 12 bases between. CDR3 bases: TGCGCCACCTCTCTCGGAGCAGATACGCAGTATTTT. It is translated as CATSLGADTQYF.

This clonotype was counted ten times or more. This chain links TRBV29-1 with TRBJ2-1, with 13 nucleotides matching TRBD2. The V gene end was trimmed by 7 bases and the J gene end by 7 bases; junction bases not matched to a gene: 7. Per the germline V gene, CDR1 is SQVTM and CDR2 is ANQGSEA. This CDR3 has 14 residues. The CDR3 nucleotides are TGCAGCGAAGGACTAGCGGGGGTAGGGAATGAGCAGTTCTTC. It yields the protein CSEGLAGVGNEQFF.

This clonotype was picked up many times. V gene TRBV7-2 combines with J gene TRBJ2-3; maybe TRBD2 (7 bases). Germline V gene data show CDR1 as SGHTA and CDR2 as FQGNSA. The CDR3 has 16 amino acids. The V end was cut by 1 base, the J end by 1 base, with 12 bases between. The CDR3 here is CASSLGAGARTDTQYF. CDR3 nucleotides: TGTGCCAGCAGCTTAGGGGCGGGGGCCCGCACAGATACGCAGTATTTT.

This clonotype was detected only a few times. V usage is TRBV5-1 and J usage is TRBJ1-2; 7 bases fit TRBD1. The V segment lost 4 bases and the J segment 6 bases; nucleotides outside the gene matches: 15. CDR1 is SGHRS and CDR2 is YFSETQ in the germline V gene. The CDR3 covers 16 residues. The CDR3 is CASSEGISGTVNGYTF. The CDR3 coding sequence is TGCGCCAGCAGCGAGGGAATCTCCGGGACAGTGAATGGCTACACCTTC.

This clonotype was detected ten times or more. The chain is built from TRBV7-9 and TRBJ1-2; D remains ambiguous. The CDR3 sequence is 14 residues long. V was cut by 6 bases and J by 4 bases, with 15 bases left in between. Germline assignment: CDR1 SEHNR and CDR2 FQNEAQ (reference sequence). The CDR3 region is CASSPGRAGYGYTF. The CDR3 DNA follows: TGTGCCAGCAGTCCCGGACGGGCTGGCTATGGCTACACCTTC. Looking up the rest from reference TRBV7-9 and TRBJ1-2 gives the full variable domain: DTGVSQNPRHKITKRGQNVTFRCDPISEHNRLYWYRQTLGQGPEFLTYFQNEAQLEKSRLLSDRFSAERPKGSFSTLEIQRTEQGDSAMYLCASSPGRAGYGYTFGSGTRLTVV.